This T cell receptor (beta chain) was sequenced for a study of beta chain features in type 1 diabetes. Germline V gives CDR1 SGHRS, CDR2 YFSETQ. The V gene lost 0 bases and the J gene lost 5 bases, with 10 bases spanning the gap. This CDR3 spans 14 amino acids. Whole-study findings and limits: A pattern of fewer insertions and more deletions at VDJ junctions was seen in type 1 diabetes patients.

The table lists this clone with a few counts. Its specificity is unknown. Reverse transcribing all isolated RNA meant expressed TCRB transcripts were sequenced. Profiled with immunoSEQ multiplex PCR; TCRdb holds only in-frame clones, not every one. The sample has more than 350,000 clones; about an eighth are singletons. This chain uses TRBV5-1 with TRBJ2-3; tentatively, D is TRBD2 (5 bases). The sequence was collected from a woman aged 18 to 35 in good health. The sample was naive CD4+ T cells from blood. The CDR3 region is CASSLGSREDTQYF. In DNA form, the CDR3 reads TGCGCCAGCAGCTTGGGTTCCCGGGAAGATACGCAGTATTTT. Filled out from reference TRBV5-1 and TRBJ2-3, the complete variable domain reads KAGVTQTPRYLIKTRGQQVTLSCSPISGHRSVSWYQQTPGQGLQFLFEYFSETQRNKGNFPGRFSGRQFSNSRSEMNVSTLELGDSALYLCASSLGSREDTQYFGPGTRLTVL.